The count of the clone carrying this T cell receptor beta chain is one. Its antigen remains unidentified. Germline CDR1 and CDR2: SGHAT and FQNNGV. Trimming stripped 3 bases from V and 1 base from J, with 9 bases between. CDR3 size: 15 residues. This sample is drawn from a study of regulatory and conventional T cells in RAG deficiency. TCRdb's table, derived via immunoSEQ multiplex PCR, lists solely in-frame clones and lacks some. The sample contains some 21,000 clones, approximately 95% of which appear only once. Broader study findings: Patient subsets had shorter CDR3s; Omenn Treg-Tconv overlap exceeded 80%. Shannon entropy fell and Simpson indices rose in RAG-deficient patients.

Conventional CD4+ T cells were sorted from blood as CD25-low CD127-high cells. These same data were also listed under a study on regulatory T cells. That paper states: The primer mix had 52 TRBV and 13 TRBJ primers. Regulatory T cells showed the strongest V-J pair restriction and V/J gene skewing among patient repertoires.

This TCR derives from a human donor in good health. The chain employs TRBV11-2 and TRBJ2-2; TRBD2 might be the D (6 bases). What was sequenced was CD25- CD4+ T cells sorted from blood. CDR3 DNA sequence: TGTGCCAGCAGCTTTGTTAGCGGGAACACCGGGGAGCTGTTTTTT. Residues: CASSFVSGNTGELFF.